This T cell receptor beta chain appears in the sequencing data of a study of graft-versus-host responses after intestinal transplantation. V dropped 0 bases and J dropped 4 bases, with 16 bases sitting between them. Looked up from germline, CDR1 is MGHRA and CDR2 is YSYEKL. CDR3 size: 16 residues. As to this clone: As yet, its antigen is unknown.

Libraries were prepared by immunoSEQ multiplex PCR; TCRdb keeps only in-frame clonotypes and omits some of them. The sample carries some 76,000 clones, over 75% recorded once. This sample comprised unstimulated CD8+ T cells sorted from spleen or lymph node cells, obtained before transplant. This clonotype was obtained from a human donor who was the organ donor for an intestinal transplant. The chain combines TRBV4-1 with TRBJ2-7; D is unclear. The CDR3 DNA is TGCGCCAGCAGCCAAGAAAGATACGCAGCTGGATACGAGCAGTACTTC. Translation: CASSQERYAAGYEQYF.